Presented here are 5 T cell receptor beta chains from one specimen sequenced in a study of T cell responses to AZD1222 COVID-19 vaccine. Using immunoSEQ multiplex PCR, the repertoire was profiled, and TCRdb retains in-frame clones only, with some absent. Among about 94,000 clones listed, approximately 87% were seen once. The sample here was peripheral blood, taken 28 days after the second AZD1222 dose. The receptors here all came from an adult who received the AZD1222 COVID-19 vaccine.

The gene calls are TRBV27 and TRBJ2-2, with 11 nucleotides matching TRBD2. This CDR3 contains 18 residues. Losses at the gene ends were 1 base for V and 8 bases for J; bases not matched to a gene: 12. Per the germline V gene, CDR1 is MNHEY and CDR2 is SMNVEV (reference sequence). The CDR3 DNA reads TGTGCCAGCAGTTTATGGTTGAGGGCTAGCGGGAGGTCGGGGGAGCTGTTTTTT. Translated: CASSLWLRASGRSGELFF.

This clone was counted once. The genes are TRBV6-6 and TRBJ2-7; TRBD1 matches at 8 bases. This CDR3 has 14 residues. V lost 5 bases and J lost 2; bases outside the gene matches: 5. Germline loops: CDR1 MNHNY, CDR2 SVGAGI (reference sequence). The CDR3 region is CASSDGQGAYEQYF. CDR3 nucleotide sequence: TGTGCCAGCAGTGACGGACAGGGAGCCTACGAGCAGTACTTC.

This chain connects TRBV9 to TRBJ2-5; D unresolved. The V gene's germline CDR1 is SGDLS and CDR2 YYNGEE. This CDR3 has 13 amino acids. V was shortened by 5 bases and J by 5 bases, with 13 bases between the two germline ends. As DNA, the CDR3 is TGTGCCAGCAGTAAGGGCATAGGGGAGACCCAGTACTTC. Its protein is CASSKGIGETQYF.

The chain has TRBV5-1 and TRBJ2-3; 12 bases align to TRBD1. CDR3 length: 17 residues. The junction had 8 bases not matched to a gene; V was cut back by 3 bases and J by 3 bases. Germline-derived CDR1 and CDR2 are SGHRS and YFSETQ. In DNA form, the CDR3 reads TGCGCCAGCAGCTCGGGACAGGGGGCCTACGGGACAGATACGCAGTATTTT. It is translated as CASSSGQGAYGTDTQYF. The full variable domain, completed using reference TRBV5-1 and TRBJ2-3, is KAGVTQTPRYLIKTRGQQVTLSCSPISGHRSVSWYQQTPGQGLQFLFEYFSETQRNKGNFPGRFSGRQFSNSRSEMNVSTLELGDSALYLCASSSGQGAYGTDTQYFGPGTRLTVL.

V is TRBV4-1 and J is TRBJ2-3; D may be TRBD1 (6 bases). There are 16 residues in the CDR3. V shed 1 base and J shed 2 bases, with 13 bases lying between them. Germline V gene sequence: CDR1 MGHRA, CDR2 YSYEKL. The CDR3 coding sequence is TGCGCCAGCAGCCAAGGCGACAGGAGAGTCACAGATACGCAGTATTTT. Its protein is CASSQGDRRVTDTQYF.